The rows below give T cell receptor beta chains drawn from one sample of a study of T-cell memory formation after mild COVID-19. TCRdb reprocessed the 5' RACE reads with MiXCR, giving one entry per CDR3 protein. The table records about 390,000 distinct CDR3 sequences, about 21% of them present only once. What was sequenced was PBMCs or a T cell subset sorted from them (not recorded which). These receptors came from an adult woman who had mild COVID-19 (a few samples of this study predate the infection). Cell type and time point are not known. Each CDR3 is given with its conserved first and last residue. Fields, in order: J gene, clone size, V gene, D gene, CDR3 protein, CDR3 DNA. A D gene is named only where the DNA matches it firmly. Size values are once, few and many counts, or a class for expanded clones, and some rows have none.

TRBJ1-1,once,TRBV3-1,NA,CASSQSHLGGTEAFF,TGTGCCAGCAGCCAAAGTCACCTCGGAGGAACTGAAGCTTTCTTT
TRBJ2-7,few,TRBV20-1,NA,CSAATGRTQLTYEQYF,TGCAGTGCCGCGACAGGCCGTACTCAATTAACCTACGAGCAGTACTTC
TRBJ1-1,few,TRBV12-3/TRBV12-4,NA,CASRTGNLLAGTEAFF,TGTGCCAGCAGAACCGGTAACCTCCTGGCGGGCACTGAAGCTTTCTTT
TRBJ2-6,many,TRBV7-9,NA,CASSLPPIQLPGANVLTF,TGTGCCAGCAGCTTACCTCCCATCCAGCTCCCTGGGGCCAACGTCCTGACTTTC
TRBJ1-5,many,TRBV24-1,NA,CATSDRVDQPQHF,TGTGCCACCAGTGACAGGGTGGATCAGCCCCAGCATTTT
TRBJ2-1,NA,TRBV12-3/TRBV12-4,TRBD2,CASSPLAVSSYNEQFF,TGTGCCAGCAGTCCACTAGCGGTTTCCTCCTACAATGAGCAGTTCTTC
TRBJ1-1,few,TRBV7-9,TRBD1,CASSLGWDRNTEAFF,TGTGCCAGCAGCTTAGGATGGGACAGGAACACTGAAGCTTTCTTT
TRBJ2-4,NA,TRBV15,NA,CATSRGDRSWGDIQYF,TGTGCCACCAGCAGAGGAGACAGGTCTTGGGGGGACATTCAGTACTTC
TRBJ2-7,NA,TRBV6-1,NA,CASIHGPYEQYF,TGTGCCAGCATCCACGGACCCTACGAGCAGTACTTC
TRBJ2-2,NA,TRBV20-1,NA,CSACRDSNTGELFF,TGCAGTGCCTGCCGGGATTCGAACACCGGGGAGCTGTTTTTT
TRBJ2-7,NA,TRBV5-1,NA,CASSSAGLFPYEQYF,TGCGCCAGCAGCTCAGCGGGCCTCTTCCCCTACGAGCAGTACTTC
TRBJ2-7,few,TRBV14,NA,CASSHRHGDRPRGYEQYF,TGTGCCAGCAGCCATAGGCATGGGGACCGGCCGAGGGGCTACGAGCAGTACTTC
TRBJ1-1,few,TRBV4-1,NA,CASSLNSHTEAFF,TGCGCCAGCAGCCTGAACTCGCACACTGAAGCTTTCTTT
TRBJ2-3,few,TRBV14,NA,CASSQDRETDTQYF,TGTGCCAGCAGCCAAGATCGGGAAACAGATACGCAGTATTTT
TRBJ2-4,NA,TRBV7-9,TRBD2,CASISGSDAKNIQYF,TGTGCCAGCATAAGCGGGAGCGATGCCAAAAACATTCAGTACTTC
TRBJ2-2,few,TRBV24-1,TRBD1,CATSDRDRGYTGELFF,TGTGCCACCAGTGACAGAGACAGGGGTTACACCGGGGAGCTGTTTTTT
TRBJ2-7,NA,TRBV7-9,NA,CASSFTGPSYEQYF,TGTGCCAGCAGCTTTACCGGTCCCTCCTACGAGCAGTACTTC
TRBJ2-7,NA,TRBV5-6,TRBD2,CASIPRWSGESSYEQYF,TGTGCCAGCATTCCCAGATGGAGCGGGGAGTCCTCCTACGAGCAGTACTTC
TRBJ2-7,few,TRBV7-8,TRBD2,CASSLRGGAYEQYF,TGTGCCAGCAGCTTAAGGGGAGGGGCCTACGAGCAGTACTTC
TRBJ2-1,many,TRBV29-1,TRBD2,CSAGLAGYEQFF,TGCAGCGCGGGACTAGCGGGGTATGAGCAGTTCTTC
TRBJ1-2,few,TRBV20-1,NA,CSASQSSTNYGYTF,TGCAGTGCTAGCCAGAGTTCCACCAACTATGGCTACACCTTC
TRBJ2-1,many,TRBV18,NA,CASSPRLEQFF,TGTGCCAGCTCACCTAGACTGGAGCAGTTCTTC
TRBJ2-3,few,TRBV10-2,TRBD2,CASGAPGGHSTDTQYF,TGCGCCAGCGGAGCCCCGGGGGGGCACAGCACAGATACGCAGTATTTT
TRBJ2-7,NA,TRBV18,NA,CASSPNSLATSYEQYF,TGTGCCAGCTCACCAAATTCTCTAGCGACCTCCTACGAGCAGTACTTC
TRBJ2-1,NA,TRBV6-4,NA,CANRTHGHEQFF,TGTGCCAACCGGACTCACGGGCATGAGCAGTTCTTC
TRBJ2-1,NA,TRBV7-3,TRBD2,CASSFQSGGFYNEQFF,TGTGCCAGCAGCTTCCAGAGCGGGGGCTTTTACAATGAGCAGTTCTTC
TRBJ2-3,few,TRBV20-1,NA,CSARDLGSTDTQYF,TGCAGTGCTAGAGATTTGGGGAGCACAGATACGCAGTATTTT
TRBJ2-2,few,TRBV24-1,NA,CATSEKGDTGELFF,TGTGCCACCAGTGAAAAGGGTGACACCGGGGAGCTGTTTTTT
TRBJ1-1,NA,TRBV5-1,NA,CASSPPGRYTEAFF,TGCGCCAGCAGCCCCCCGGGCCGATACACTGAAGCTTTCTTT
TRBJ2-5,NA,TRBV12-3/TRBV12-4,TRBD1,CASRRRDRGPGYF,TGTGCCAGCAGACGCCGGGACAGGGGGCCCGGGTACTTC
TRBJ1-4,few,TRBV25-1,NA,CASSESGSATNEKLFF,TGTGCCAGCAGTGAATCAGGGTCAGCAACTAATGAAAAACTGTTTTTT
TRBJ2-7,NA,TRBV4-3,NA,CASSQESYYEQYF,TGCGCCAGCAGCCAAGAATCATACTACGAGCAGTACTTC
TRBJ2-1,NA,TRBV12-3/TRBV12-4,NA,CASSFMIPEQFF,TGTGCCAGCAGTTTTATGATACCTGAGCAGTTCTTC
TRBJ2-7,NA,TRBV5-1,NA,CASSLGTGDPYEQYF,TGCGCCAGCAGCTTGGGGACGGGCGACCCCTACGAGCAGTACTTC
TRBJ1-1,few,TRBV7-2,NA,CASSLSEGLEAFF,TGTGCCAGCAGCTTAAGTGAAGGGCTCGAAGCTTTCTTT
TRBJ2-2,NA,TRBV4-1,TRBD2,CASSPLPSGTTTGELFF,TGCGCCAGCAGCCCGCTTCCTAGCGGGACGACCACCGGGGAGCTGTTTTTT
TRBJ2-6,few,TRBV6-2/TRBV6-3,TRBD1,CATQGAESGANVLTF,TGTGCCACCCAGGGGGCGGAGAGTGGGGCCAACGTCCTGACTTTC
TRBJ2-2,NA,TRBV7-6,TRBD2,CASSLSAGGPSGTGELFF,TGTGCCAGCAGCTTATCAGCGGGGGGACCATCGGGCACCGGGGAGCTGTTTTTT
TRBJ2-3,NA,TRBV27,NA,CASSAQGPYTDTQYF,TGTGCCAGCAGTGCCCAGGGTCCTTACACAGATACGCAGTATTTT
TRBJ1-1,NA,TRBV27,TRBD1,CASSPRDRGFPEAFF,TGTGCCAGCAGTCCCCGAGACAGGGGATTTCCTGAAGCTTTCTTT
TRBJ1-1,few,TRBV6-5,NA,CASSYRRDLGNTEAFF,TGTGCCAGCAGTTACCGGAGGGACCTAGGTAACACTGAAGCTTTCTTT
TRBJ2-5,NA,TRBV15,NA,CATSRTETQYF,TGTGCCACCAGCAGAACGGAGACCCAGTACTTC
TRBJ2-1,NA,TRBV4-3,NA,CASSQDSTSSYNEQFF,TGCGCCAGCAGCCAAGACAGTACTAGCTCCTACAATGAGCAGTTCTTC
TRBJ2-5,many,TRBV5-1,NA,CASSLALSQETQYF,TGCGCCAGCAGCTTGGCCCTGTCCCAAGAGACCCAGTACTTC
TRBJ2-7,few,TRBV4-2,NA,CASSQDRDGLYYEQYF,TGTGCCAGCAGCCAAGACAGGGACGGTTTGTACTACGAGCAGTACTTC
TRBJ2-1,NA,TRBV5-1,TRBD2,CASRLAETYNEQFF,TGCGCCAGCAGACTAGCGGAGACCTACAATGAGCAGTTCTTC
TRBJ2-1,NA,TRBV3-1,TRBD2,CASSQAGLAGYNEQFF,TGTGCCAGCAGCCAAGCGGGACTAGCGGGATACAATGAGCAGTTCTTC
TRBJ1-4,NA,TRBV4-1,TRBD1,CASSQEARGDEKLFF,TGCGCCAGCAGCCAAGAGGCCAGGGGGGATGAAAAACTGTTTTTT
TRBJ2-1,NA,TRBV7-9,NA,CASSFLWTALNEQFF,TGTGCCAGCAGCTTCCTCTGGACAGCTCTAAATGAGCAGTTCTTC
TRBJ2-7,NA,TRBV7-2,TRBD1,CASRLTGTAKSSYEQYF,TGTGCCAGCAGGCTAACCGGGACAGCAAAAAGCTCCTACGAGCAGTACTTC
TRBJ2-5,NA,TRBV4-1,NA,CASSLTDGQETQYF,TGCGCTAGCAGCCTAACGGACGGACAAGAGACCCAGTACTTC
TRBJ1-2,NA,TRBV5-1,NA,CASSSDSYGYTF,TGCGCCAGCAGCTCCGACAGCTATGGCTACACCTTC
TRBJ2-5,many,TRBV10-3,NA,CAISGTTKETQYF,TGTGCCATCAGTGGGACTACAAAAGAGACCCAGTACTTC
TRBJ2-7,NA,TRBV7-2,NA,CASSFGEAYEQYF,TGTGCCAGCAGCTTCGGTGAGGCCTACGAGCAGTACTTC
TRBJ2-4,NA,TRBV3-1,NA,CASSQGGGTQNIQYF,TGTGCCAGCAGCCAAGGCGGCGGCACCCAAAACATTCAGTACTTC
TRBJ2-3,NA,TRBV3-1,TRBD1,CASSDIGTGNEDTQYF,TGTGCCAGCAGCGATATCGGGACAGGGAATGAAGATACGCAGTATTTT
TRBJ2-5,few,TRBV6-6,NA,CASSPSGGGGETQYF,TGTGCCAGCAGCCCATCCGGGGGTGGGGGGGAGACCCAGTACTTC
TRBJ2-7,NA,TRBV3-1,TRBD2,CASSLLGTSGREQYF,TGTGCCAGCAGCCTCCTGGGGACTAGCGGGCGCGAGCAGTACTTC